Listed here are 23 T cell receptor beta chains from one sample, sequenced in a study of blood T cell repertoires in COVID-19. Here immunoSEQ multiplex PCR was the method, and the copy in TCRdb shows in-frame clones only, minus some. The repertoire holds a few hundred thousand clones, with 70% to 90% as singletons. Sequenced input: PBMCs or T cells enriched from blood (not recorded which). The receptor set was obtained from a woman between 25 and 40 years old who had recovered from COVID-19.

This chain joins TRBV19 and TRBJ2-3; TRBD2 matches 9 bases. The CDR3 runs 17 residues. J gave up 4 bases and V 2 bases, and 10 bases lay outside the gene matches. Germline CDR1 and CDR2: LNHDA and SQIVND (reference sequence). As DNA, the CDR3 is TGTGCCAGTAGTATACGTCTTTTGGCGGGAGGGCCAGATACGCAGTATTTT. It encodes CASSIRLLAGGPDTQYF.

This chain uses TRBV19 with TRBJ2-1; 7 bases map to TRBD2. Germline values: CDR1 LNHDA, CDR2 SQIVND (reference sequence). J was trimmed by 5 bases and V by 5 bases; bases with no gene match: 3. The CDR3 contains 13 residues. This chain's CDR3 is CASSASGDNEQFF. CDR3 DNA sequence: TGTGCCAGTAGTGCGAGCGGGGACAATGAGCAGTTCTTC.

This chain joins TRBV11-3 and TRBJ2-2, with 8 bases lining up with TRBD1. Per the germline V gene, CDR1 is SGHNT and CDR2 is YENEEA. The J segment lost 1 base and the V segment lost 0 bases, leaving 10 bases of the junction unmatched. The CDR3 totals 19 residues. In nucleotides, the CDR3 is TGTGCCAGCAGCTTAGATAGACGGACAGGGAGAGTGAACACCGGGGAGCTGTTTTTT. Residues: CASSLDRRTGRVNTGELFF.

The V call is TRBV6-5, the J call TRBJ2-7; 7 bases fit TRBD2. The germline CDR1 and CDR2 sequences are MNHEY and SVGAGI. CDR3 length equals 14 residues. Trimming at V came to 7 bases and at J to 4 bases, leaving 10 bases not matched to a gene. The DNA for the CDR3 is TGTGCCAGCAAGGCTAGCGGAGCCCTTTACGAGCAGTACTTC. This sequence encodes CASKASGALYEQYF.

This chain uses TRBV28 with TRBJ2-1; the match to TRBD2 covers 8 bases. The CDR3 sequence is 14 residues long. The V gene's germline CDR1 is MDHEN and CDR2 SYDVKM. The ends lost 7 bases at V and 2 bases at J; junction bases unmatched: 4. CDR3 loop: CASTLAGTYNEQFF. For the CDR3, the DNA is TGTGCCAGCACCTTAGCGGGAACCTACAATGAGCAGTTCTTC.

The chain recombines TRBV5-1 with TRBJ2-1; 9 bases match TRBD2. J gave up 6 bases and V 4 bases, and 5 bases lay outside the gene matches. The CDR3 totals 14 residues. The germline V gene has CDR1 SGHRS and CDR2 YFSETQ. The CDR3 bases are TGCGCCAGCAGCCACGAGCGGGAGGTCAATGAGCAGTTCTTC. Protein: CASSHEREVNEQFF.

The rearrangement uses TRBV28 and TRBJ2-2; TRBD2 agrees at 11 bases. The germline V gene has CDR1 MDHEN and CDR2 SYDVKM. The CDR3 is 17 residues long. The V gene end was trimmed by 4 bases and the J gene end by 3 bases; junction bases not matched to a gene: 7. The CDR3, as DNA: TGTGCCAGCAGTTCCCTTGGGACTAGCGGATACACCGGGGAGCTGTTTTTT. Translated: CASSSLGTSGYTGELFF. The full variable domain, completed using reference TRBV28 and TRBJ2-2, is DVKVTQSSRYLVKRTGEKVFLECVQDMDHENMFWYRQDPGLGLRLIYFSYDVKMKEKGDIPEGYSVSREKKERFSLILESASTNQTSMYLCASSSLGTSGYTGELFFGEGSRLTVL.

The gene calls are TRBV19 and TRBJ2-3, with 7 positions matching TRBD2. The CDR3 is 17 amino acids. The trim removed 5 bases at V and 0 bases at J, leaving 11 bases unmatched. CDR1 LNHDA and CDR2 SQIVND come from the germline V gene (reference sequence). Here the CDR3 DNA reads TGTGCCAGTAGTTATACCTCGCGGGGGACGAGCACAGATACGCAGTATTTT. Translating gives CASSYTSRGTSTDTQYF.

The rearrangement links TRBV19 to TRBJ2-1, with TRBD1 as a possible D gene (6 bases). Germline values: CDR1 LNHDA, CDR2 SQIVND (reference sequence). The V and J ends lost 5 bases and 9 bases respectively, with 23 bases between them. The CDR3 loop spans 16 amino acids. The CDR3 DNA reads as TGTGCCAGTAGTCTCCCGACAGGAGCCAAACGGCGTGAGCAGTTCTTC. The encoded protein is CASSLPTGAKRREQFF.

The chain combines TRBV5-1 with TRBJ1-2; D is unresolved. Trimming left V 0 bases short and J 7 bases short, with 19 bases between. Germline values: CDR1 SGHRS, CDR2 YFSETQ. The CDR3 has 16 amino acids. The CDR3 DNA follows: TGCGCCAGCAGCTTGGATTTTGGAGGCGAAAAACTTGGCTACACCTTC. Translated, it gives CASSLDFGGEKLGYTF.

This chain uses TRBV5-4 with TRBJ1-2; no reliable D call. This CDR3 comprises 12 residues. Trimming took 4 bases from V and 4 from J, leaving 8 bases between them. Germline lookup yields CDR1 SGHNT and CDR2 YYREEE (reference sequence). The CDR3 nucleotides read TGTGCCAGCAGCCCCACGGGCTATGGCTACACCTTC. Its translation is CASSPTGYGYTF.

The chain combines TRBV7-9 with TRBJ2-7; 7 bases line up with TRBD1. The CDR3 contains 16 residues. The germline gives CDR1 SEHNR, CDR2 FQNEAQ (reference sequence). V gave up 4 bases and J gave up 2 bases; unmatched junction bases: 11. The CDR3 nucleotides read TGTGCCAGCAGCTCCGGAGCGGACAGGCGGACCTACGAGCAGTACTTC. Translation: CASSSGADRRTYEQYF.

Concerning this clone: Distinct nucleotide sequences in the sample also encode this CDR3. The rearrangement links TRBV3-1 (or the pseudogene TRBV3-2) to TRBJ1-1, with a possible D match to TRBD1 (5 bases). The CDR3 spans 12 residues. Germline CDR1 LGHDT, CDR2 YNNKEL (reference sequence). Trimming took off 3 bases at V and 4 bases at J, with 6 bases between the two ends. The CDR3 nucleotides are TGTGCCAGCAGCCAGGGGGGCACTGAAGCTTTCTTT. Translated, it gives CASSQGGTEAFF.

The V call is TRBV30, the J call TRBJ2-7; 10 nucleotides line up with TRBD1. CDR3 size: 14 residues. The germline V gene has CDR1 GTSNPN and CDR2 SVGIG (reference sequence). V lost 3 bases and J lost 3; bases outside the gene matches: 5. CDR3 region: CAWSRDRGDYEQYF. Here the CDR3 DNA reads TGTGCCTGGAGCCGGGACAGGGGTGACTACGAGCAGTACTTC. The full variable domain, its missing parts supplied by reference TRBV30 and TRBJ2-7, is SQTIHQWPATLVQPVGSPLSLECTVEGTSNPNLYWYRQAAGRGLQLLFYSVGIGQISSEVPQNLSASRPQDRQFILSSKKLLLSDSGFYLCAWSRDRGDYEQYFGPGTRLTVT.

The chain has TRBV19 and TRBJ2-1; D is perhaps TRBD2 (6 bases). V was pared by 11 bases and J by 5 bases, with 16 bases between. The CDR3 loop spans 13 amino acids. Germline V CDR1 and CDR2: LNHDA, SQIVND (reference sequence). The CDR3 here is CARPRDLDNEQFF. Here the CDR3 DNA reads TGTGCCCGACCCCGGGACTTAGACAATGAGCAGTTCTTC.

The chain employs TRBV28 and TRBJ1-4; D remains ambiguous. The CDR3 loop spans 16 amino acids. The V end was cut by 3 bases, the J end by 0 bases, with 11 bases between. Germline V gene sequence: CDR1 MDHEN, CDR2 SYDVKM. CDR3 sequence: CASSLGREATNEKLFF. CDR3 sequence (DNA): TGTGCCAGCAGTTTGGGCAGAGAAGCAACTAATGAAAAACTGTTTTTT.

This chain uses TRBV27 with TRBJ2-5; 7 bases are a match to TRBD2. V trimming: 7 bases; J trimming: 5 bases; junction bases outside the gene matches: 16. The CDR3 consists of 16 residues. CDR1 is MNHEY and CDR2 is SMNVEV in the germline V gene (reference sequence). DNA for the CDR3: TGTGCCAGCACCTCTAGCGGTCGGGGCCCTCCTGAGACCCAGTACTTC. This encodes CASTSSGRGPPETQYF.

The rearrangement links TRBV21-1 to TRBJ2-6; whether TRBD1, the table's D call, matches the DNA was not checked. TRBV21-1 counts as a pseudogene. The CDR3 is made up of 15 amino acids. CDR3 amino acids: CASSTTGTGANVLTF. In DNA form, the CDR3 reads TGTGCCAGCAGCACAACAGGGACTGGGGCCAACGTCCTGACTTTC.

The CDR3 protein is CASSQGLAADTQYF. CDR3 coding DNA: TGTGCCAGCAGCCAGGGACTAGCGGCAGATACGCAGTATTTT. The chain links TRBV7-2 to TRBJ2-3; 11 nucleotides match TRBD2. The CDR3 length is 14 residues. The germline gives CDR1 SGHTA, CDR2 FQGNSA. The V gene end was trimmed by 5 bases and the J gene end by 4 bases; junction bases not matched to a gene: 2.

This chain connects TRBV2 to TRBJ2-7, with a possible D match to TRBD2 (6 bases). Trimming pared 8 bases from V and 4 bases from J, leaving 12 bases between. Germline CDR1 SNHLY, CDR2 FYNNEI. The CDR3 consists of 12 residues. This CDR3 is CASGGALYEQYF. The CDR3 coding sequence is TGTGCCAGCGGCGGGGCCTTATACGAGCAGTACTTC.

This rearrangement joins TRBV5-1 to TRBJ1-3, with D possibly TRBD1 on 5 matching bases. This CDR3 is 13 amino acids long. Germline CDR1 reads SGHRS; CDR2 reads YFSETQ. Trimming stripped 1 base from V and 8 bases from J, with 10 bases between. The DNA for the CDR3 is TGCGCCAGCAGCTTGTCCAGGGATCACACCATATATTTT. Translating gives CASSLSRDHTIYF.

J is TRBJ2-7 and V is TRBV6-5, with D possibly matching TRBD1 (7 bases). Trimming took 4 bases from V and 2 from J, leaving 18 bases between them. The CDR3 extends over 16 amino acids. Germline V gene data show CDR1 as MNHEY and CDR2 as SVGAGI. The CDR3 DNA sequence: TGTGCCAGCAGTTCCAGGTTGCGGGACAGCGCCTACGAGCAGTACTTC. It specifies CASSSRLRDSAYEQYF.

This clone was seen once. The chain has TRBV7-2 and TRBJ1-1; 7 bases align to TRBD1. The CDR3 covers 13 residues. The germline V gene has CDR1 SGHTA and CDR2 FQGNSA. Trimming took 4 bases from V and 3 from J; bases not matched to a gene: 2. CDR3 nucleotides: TGTGCCAGCAGCTACGGGACAGACACTGAAGCTTTCTTT. This encodes CASSYGTDTEAFF.